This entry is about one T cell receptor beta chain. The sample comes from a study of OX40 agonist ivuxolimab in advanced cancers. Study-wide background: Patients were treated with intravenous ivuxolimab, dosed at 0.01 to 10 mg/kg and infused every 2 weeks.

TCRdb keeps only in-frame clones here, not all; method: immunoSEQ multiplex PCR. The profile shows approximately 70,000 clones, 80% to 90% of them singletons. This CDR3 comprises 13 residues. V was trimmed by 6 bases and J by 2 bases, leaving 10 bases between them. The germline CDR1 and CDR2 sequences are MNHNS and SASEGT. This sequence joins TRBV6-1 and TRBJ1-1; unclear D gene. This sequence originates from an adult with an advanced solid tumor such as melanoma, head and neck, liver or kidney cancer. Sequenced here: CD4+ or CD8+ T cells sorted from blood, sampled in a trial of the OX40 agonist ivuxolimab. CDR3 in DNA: TGTGCCAGCAGGCCCCGAATTAACACTGAAGCTTTCTTT. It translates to CASRPRINTEAFF.